This entry is about one T cell receptor beta chain. Generated by immunoSEQ multiplex PCR, the TCRdb table keeps only in-frame clones and is missing some. The sample consists of about 130,000 clones, about 90% of them appearing once. These data come from a study of control samples from healthy donors and cancer patients. Trimming took 5 bases from V and 7 from J, leaving 21 bases between them. Germline V gene lookup returns CDR1 LNHNV and CDR2 YYDKDF (reference sequence). The CDR3 contains 16 residues. Sequenced input: blood. This sequence joins TRBV15 and TRBJ2-1; D remains ambiguous. The receptor comes from a young man in good health. CDR3 coding DNA: TGTGCCACCAGCGGCGTGCGTGAAACCGGGCCTAATGAGCAGTTCTTC. It translates to CATSGVRETGPNEQFF.